The following is a T cell receptor (beta chain) sequence with its context. This specimen comes from a study of CD8 T cells in Susac syndrome. From blood CD8+ and CD4+ T cells, TCR beta sequences were generated. cDNA came from about 0.5 to 1 ug RNA primed by random hexamers. Amplification of TCR beta CDR3 used immunoSEQ multiplex PCR across 54 Vbeta and 13 Jbeta. From the immunoSEQ multiplex PCR reads, TCRdb called clonotypes with MiXCR, one entry per CDR3 protein. Of some 300,000 distinct CDR3 sequences listed, 65% to 90% are singletons. What was sequenced was CD8+ T cells from PBMCs. The sequence was collected from a human donor with multiple sclerosis.

CDR3: CASSLTSGSKTDTQYF. The CDR3 bases are TGTGCCAGCAGTTTGACTAGCGGGAGTAAAACAGATACGCAGTATTTT. The chain uses TRBV6-2 or TRBV6-3 and TRBJ2-3; 12 bases are a match to TRBD2. The trim removed 4 bases at V and 3 bases at J, leaving 5 bases unmatched. This CDR3 contains 16 residues. CDR1 is MNHEY, CDR2 SVGEGT, per germline.